The sequence of this T cell receptor (beta chain) was determined in a study of blood T cells in healthy people across ages. The study, taken as a whole, reports: Any changes in expanded clonotypes were possibly confounded, as donor CMV status remained unknown. The fall in TCR beta diversity per million T cells was roughly linear with age. Donors of long life had a larger count of naive CD4+ cells and greater diversity than aged donors.

The sample holds a few counts of this clonotype. Its antigen is currently unknown. Primers used in a second PCR of roughly 6 to 11 cycles were a sample-barcoded 5' primer and a J-beta primer mix. Every cDNA molecule bore a tag from a template-switch adaptor containing 12 random nucleotides. Using its own MiXCR run on the 5' RACE reads, TCRdb lists one record per CDR3 protein. The table has about 780,000 distinct CDR3 sequences, 62% seen once; the top ten hold approximately 30%. CDR3 size: 13 residues. Germline loops: CDR1 DFQATT, CDR2 SNEGSKA (reference sequence). The germline V and J ends were trimmed by 4 bases and 4 bases, with 10 bases remaining between them.

The chain employs TRBV20-1 and TRBJ2-2; D unclear. This TCR came from a man aged 25 to 40 in good health. Material: blood. DNA for the CDR3: TGCAGTGCTATTATGGGTTTCACCGGGGAGCTGTTTTTT. Protein: CSAIMGFTGELFF.